The 24 T cell receptor beta chains presented below share a single source sample, sequenced in a study of blood T cell repertoires in COVID-19. Profiling relied on immunoSEQ multiplex PCR, and the TCRdb table lists in-frame clones only, not all of them. Of more than 200,000 clones in the sample, roughly 80% were seen once. The specimen sequenced was peripheral blood. Receptor source: a woman aged 40 to 50 with active or convalescent COVID-19.

V is TRBV19 and J is TRBJ2-7; perhaps TRBD2 as D (5 bases). Germline V gene lookup returns CDR1 LNHDA and CDR2 SQIVND (reference sequence). The CDR3 has 13 residues. V lost 6 bases and J lost 5, with 14 bases in between. The CDR3 reads CASREAGLNEQYF. In DNA form, the CDR3 reads TGTGCCAGTAGGGAGGCGGGCCTTAACGAGCAGTACTTC. The full variable domain, in which reference TRBV19 and TRBJ2-7 provide the parts outside the CDR3, is DGGITQSPKYLFRKEGQNVTLSCEQNLNHDAMYWYRQDPGQGLRLIYYSQIVNDFQKGDIAEGYSVSREKKESFPLTVTSAQKNPTAFYLCASREAGLNEQYFGPGTRLTVT.

V gene TRBV24-1 combines with J gene TRBJ2-1; 8 positions agree with TRBD1. Germline lookup yields CDR1 KGHDR and CDR2 SFDVKD. The CDR3 has 16 amino acids. Losses at the gene ends were 2 bases for V and 7 bases for J; bases not matched to a gene: 9. CDR3 in DNA: TGTGCCACCAGTGATTCGCCCAGGGGGCTCTTGAATGAGCAGTTCTTC. Protein: CATSDSPRGLLNEQFF.

The rearrangement links TRBV5-1 to TRBJ2-7, with 13 bases matching TRBD2. CDR3 length equals 19 residues. Trimming cost V 4 bases and J 4 bases; bases outside gene matches: 17. In germline, CDR1 is SGHRS, CDR2 YFSETQ. The CDR3 bases are TGCGCCAGCAGCCCTCTAGGAGGGGACCCGACTAGCGGGAGGTACGAGCAGTACTTC. Its protein product is CASSPLGGDPTSGRYEQYF.

This chain joins TRBV19 and TRBJ2-1; maybe TRBD1 (6 bases). The V gene lost 7 bases and the J gene lost 9 bases, with 16 bases spanning the gap. From germline, CDR1 is LNHDA and CDR2 SQIVND (reference sequence). The CDR3 runs to 13 residues. The CDR3 region is CASTTHRASEQFF. The CDR3 DNA reads TGTGCCAGTACCACACACAGGGCCAGTGAGCAGTTCTTC.

The chain combines TRBV18 with TRBJ2-1; D is undetermined. Germline CDR1 reads KGHSH; CDR2 reads LQKENI. Trimming took off 3 bases at V and 9 bases at J, with 12 bases between the two ends. The CDR3 contains 13 residues. CDR3 region: CASSPVAFGEQFF. The CDR3 DNA sequence: TGTGCCAGCTCACCTGTGGCCTTTGGTGAGCAGTTCTTC.

A note on this clone: Distinct nucleotide sequences in the sample also encode this CDR3. The rearrangement links TRBV7-9 to TRBJ1-5; a weak D match, TRBD1 (5 bases). The V end lost 5 bases, the J end lost 4 bases, and 12 bases lay between the germline ends. CDR1 SEHNR and CDR2 FQNEAQ come from the germline V gene (reference sequence). This CDR3 comprises 14 residues. In DNA form, the CDR3 reads TGTGCCAGCAGCCTAACGGGGGGGAATCAGCCCCAGCATTTT. Translating gives CASSLTGGNQPQHF.

The V and J genes are TRBV11-2 and TRBJ2-2; perhaps TRBD1 as D (5 bases). Per the germline V gene, CDR1 is SGHAT and CDR2 is FQNNGV. V was trimmed by 5 bases and J by 3 bases, leaving 13 bases between them. The CDR3 is made up of 15 amino acids. The CDR3 DNA follows: TGTGCCAGCAGCCCGACCCAGGGATACACCGGGGAGCTGTTTTTT. Translation gives CASSPTQGYTGELFF.

The chain employs TRBV19 and TRBJ2-3; 7 bases line up with TRBD1. The germline V gene has CDR1 LNHDA and CDR2 SQIVND (reference sequence). The V gene end was trimmed by 7 bases and the J gene end by 3 bases; junction bases not matched to a gene: 4. CDR3 length: 13 amino acids. The DNA for the CDR3 is TGTGCCAGTATCCAGGGGGAGACAGATACGCAGTATTTT. Translation gives CASIQGETDTQYF.

The chain has TRBV10-2 and TRBJ1-6, with a possible D match to TRBD1 (5 bases). The CDR3 runs 15 residues. CDR1 is WSHSY and CDR2 is SAAADI in the germline V gene. V gave up 3 bases and J gave up 8 bases, with 14 bases separating them. CDR3 DNA sequence: TGCGCCAGCAGTGAAGGGGATTTGTCGTATTCACCCCTCCACTTT. Residues: CASSEGDLSYSPLHF.

The V gene is TRBV6-5, the J gene TRBJ1-5, with TRBD1 matching 7 bases. Trimming took 5 bases from V and 4 from J; bases not matched to a gene: 5. This CDR3 comprises 14 residues. Germline V gene sequence: CDR1 MNHEY, CDR2 SVGAGI. This chain's CDR3 is CASSTQGQNQPQHF. CDR3 DNA: TGTGCCAGCAGTACACAGGGGCAGAATCAGCCCCAGCATTTT.

The rearrangement joins TRBV9 to TRBJ2-5; 7 nucleotides agree with TRBD2. With V trimmed by 0 bases and J by 5 bases, 7 bases remained unmatched. The CDR3 extends over 15 amino acids. Germline V gene lookup returns CDR1 SGDLS and CDR2 YYNGEE. The CDR3 DNA sequence: TGTGCCAGCAGCGTAGACGTACTAGCGAGGGAGACCCAGTACTTC. Translated: CASSVDVLARETQYF.

There are a few counts of this clone. The chain combines TRBV24-1 with TRBJ2-7; possible D gene TRBD1, 7 bases. Germline CDR1 and CDR2: KGHDR and SFDVKD. The V gene lost 3 bases and the J gene lost 5 bases, with 16 bases spanning the gap. The CDR3 runs to 15 residues. The CDR3 region is CATSDPGTAGDEQYF. CDR3 coding DNA: TGTGCCACCAGTGATCCCGGGACAGCGGGCGACGAGCAGTACTTC.

V is TRBV2 and J is TRBJ1-2; D perhaps matches TRBD1 (5 bases). V dropped 7 bases and J dropped 1 base, with 19 bases sitting between them. The germline V gene has CDR1 SNHLY and CDR2 FYNNEI. This CDR3 is built from 16 residues. The CDR3 region is CASTQWPTDLNYGYTF. In nucleotides, the CDR3 is TGTGCCAGCACCCAATGGCCGACAGACCTTAACTATGGCTACACCTTC.

This clone was counted a few times. The chain has TRBV2 and TRBJ2-5; D is unresolved. V was shortened by 3 bases and J by 4 bases, with 12 bases between the two germline ends. Looked up from germline, CDR1 is SNHLY and CDR2 is FYNNEI. The CDR3 covers 14 residues. The CDR3 loop reads CASSDRRYGETQYF. The CDR3 DNA reads as TGTGCCAGCAGTGACCGTCGGTACGGAGAGACCCAGTACTTC.

The chain has TRBV13 and TRBJ1-3, with D tentatively TRBD1 (6 bases). V lost 5 bases to trimming and J lost 1 base, with 21 bases between them. Per germline, CDR1 PRHDT and CDR2 FYEKMQ (reference sequence). The CDR3 covers 18 residues. The CDR3 DNA sequence: TGTGCCAGCAGCAACCGTTTCCGGGGGGCAGGTTCTGGAAACACCATATATTTT. Amino acid sequence: CASSNRFRGAGSGNTIYF. Supplemented by reference TRBV13 and TRBJ1-3, the full variable domain reads AAGVIQSPRHLIKEKRETATLKCYPIPRHDTVYWYQQGPGQDPQFLISFYEKMQSDKGSIPDRFSAQQFSDYHSELNMSSLELGDSALYFCASSNRFRGAGSGNTIYFGEGSWLTVV.

The chain has TRBV28 and TRBJ2-7; TRBD1 agrees at 7 bases. This CDR3 contains 15 residues. Per the germline V gene, CDR1 is MDHEN and CDR2 is SYDVKM. J gave up 1 base and V 6 bases, and 9 bases lay outside the gene matches. The CDR3 here is CASSPAQGLSYEQYF. DNA for the CDR3: TGTGCCAGCAGCCCCGCACAGGGGTTGTCCTACGAGCAGTACTTC.

V is TRBV3-1 (or the pseudogene TRBV3-2) and J is TRBJ2-3; 7 bases are shared with TRBD2. Trimming cost V 3 bases and J 2 bases; bases outside gene matches: 8. Germline loops: CDR1 LGHDT, CDR2 YNNKEL (reference sequence). CDR3 length: 16 amino acids. The CDR3 region has the DNA TGTGCCAGCAGCCACCGCGTCCGGGAGGTCACAGATACGCAGTATTTT. This encodes CASSHRVREVTDTQYF.

The J gene is TRBJ2-5, the V gene TRBV6-6; 7 bases line up with TRBD2. The ends lost 5 bases at V and 2 bases at J; junction bases unmatched: 14. Germline V gives CDR1 MNHNY, CDR2 SVGAGI (reference sequence). CDR3 size: 17 residues. CDR3 DNA: TGTGCCAGCAGTCCCTACTTATCTGGGGGACTACAAGAGACCCAGTACTTC. As protein: CASSPYLSGGLQETQYF.

The J gene is TRBJ2-1, the V gene TRBV7-2, with 14 bases matching TRBD2. Germline V gene data show CDR1 as SGHTA and CDR2 as FQGNSA. The CDR3 runs to 16 residues. V dropped 5 bases and J dropped 6; count of bases not matched to a gene: 6. This chain's CDR3 is CASSPWGTSGSNEQFF. DNA for the CDR3: TGTGCCAGCAGCCCATGGGGGACTAGCGGGAGCAATGAGCAGTTCTTC. Full variable domain (rest looked up from reference TRBV7-2 and TRBJ2-1): GAGVSQSPSNKVTEKGKDVELRCDPISGHTALYWYRQSLGQGLEFLIYFQGNSAPDKSGLPSDRFSAERTGGSVSTLTIQRTQQEDSAVYLCASSPWGTSGSNEQFFGPGTRLTVL.

V gene TRBV7-9 combines with J gene TRBJ1-4, with TRBD1 as a possible D gene (6 bases). This CDR3 has 15 residues. Germline V lookup: CDR1 SEHNR, CDR2 FQNEAQ (reference sequence). V lost 5 bases, J lost 4 bases, and 14 bases lay in between. This chain's CDR3 is CASSLPGGRNEKLFF. The CDR3 nucleotides read TGTGCCAGCAGCCTTCCCGGGGGGCGTAATGAAAAACTGTTTTTT.

The genes are TRBV19 and TRBJ1-1; D unresolved. This CDR3 is 12 amino acids long. Germline CDR1 is LNHDA and CDR2 is SQIVND (reference sequence). Between the trimmed V and J ends, which lost 3 bases and 7 bases, there was a span of 9 bases. The CDR3: CASSITRGEAFF. The CDR3 bases are TGTGCCAGTAGTATCACACGCGGTGAAGCTTTCTTT. The variable domain in full, completed from reference TRBV19 and TRBJ1-1, reads DGGITQSPKYLFRKEGQNVTLSCEQNLNHDAMYWYRQDPGQGLRLIYYSQIVNDFQKGDIAEGYSVSREKKESFPLTVTSAQKNPTAFYLCASSITRGEAFFGQGTRLTVV.

The V call is TRBV18, the J call TRBJ2-7; TRBD1 is a possible D gene (6 bases). V lost 6 bases and J 5 bases, leaving 14 bases between the germline ends. The CDR3 sequence is 13 residues long. Germline CDR1 is KGHSH and CDR2 is LQKENI. The DNA for the CDR3 is TGTGCCAGCTCCCCCATGGACAGTAACGAGCAGTACTTC. As protein: CASSPMDSNEQYF.

This chain connects TRBV14 to TRBJ2-4; 8 nucleotides match TRBD1. Germline CDR1 and CDR2: SGHDN and FVKESK. V was clipped by 5 bases and J by 12 bases; unmatched bases: 9. The CDR3 spans 13 residues. CDR3 residues: CASSDTDRVHQYF. In DNA, the CDR3 is TGTGCCAGCAGCGATACGGACAGGGTACATCAGTACTTC. The full variable domain, completed using reference TRBV14 and TRBJ2-4, is EAGVTQFPSHSVIEKGQTVTLRCDPISGHDNLYWYRRVMGKEIKFLLHFVKESKQDESGMPNNRFLAERTGGTYSTLKVQPAELEDSGVYFCASSDTDRVHQYFGAGTRLSVL.

The CDR3 protein is CASSFRDTNYEQYF. Written as DNA, the CDR3 is TGTGCCAGCAGCTTCCGGGACACGAACTACGAGCAGTACTTC. The chain joins TRBV5-4 to TRBJ2-7; D perhaps matches TRBD1 (6 bases). CDR3 length: 14 residues. Trimming removed 2 bases at V and 3 bases at J, with 12 bases between. Per the germline V gene, CDR1 is SGHNT and CDR2 is YYREEE (reference sequence).